These T cell receptor beta chains were read from a single sample in a study of HIV-infected patients and healthy controls. TCRdb analysed the 5' RACE reads with MiXCR anew, one entry per CDR3 protein. The profile covers about 15,000 distinct CDR3 sequences, with 12% appearing a single time and 35% to 45% taken by the ten largest. This specimen consisted of blood, obtained during antiretroviral therapy. These receptors all come from an adult with HIV infection. The donor label of this sample is uncertain. Both conserved end residues are part of each CDR3. The order of the fields is J gene, clone size, D gene, V gene, CDR3 DNA, CDR3 protein. The D gene is left open where the match is weak. Expanded clones get a size class; other rows say once, few or many, or leave the size out.

TRBJ2-5 once TRBD1 TRBV4-2 TGTGCCAGCAGCCCACTCAATAAACCGGACAGGAGCCAAGAGACCCAGTACTTC CASSPLNKPDRSQETQYF
TRBJ1-5 few TRBD1 TRBV20-1 TGCAGTGCTACAGGGGGTGGCGGTCAGCCCCAGCATTTT CSATGGGGQPQHF
TRBJ2-3 few - TRBV20-1 TGCAGTGCCCGGTCGGGCGTAACTAGCACAGATACGCAGTATTTT CSARSGVTSTDTQYF
TRBJ2-3 - - TRBV3-1 TGTGCCAGCAGCCAAGATGAGGAAATCGGCACAGATACGCAGTATTTT CASSQDEEIGTDTQYF
TRBJ2-2 - TRBD1 TRBV7-8 TGTGCCAGCAGCCCCCGGGACAGCAGGGACACCGGGGAGCTGTTTTTT CASSPRDSRDTGELFF
TRBJ1-5 - - TRBV2 TGTGCCAGCAGCTCCCACGGGGTAAATCAGCCCCAGCATTTT CASSSHGVNQPQHF
TRBJ2-1 many - TRBV29-1 TGCAGCGTCGGACCAGGGTACAATGAGCAGTTCTTC CSVGPGYNEQFF
TRBJ1-5 few - TRBV19 TGTGCCAGTAGTACGGGCTCAGGCCATCAGCCCCAGCATTTT CASSTGSGHQPQHF
TRBJ2-3 many TRBD2 TRBV20-1 TGCAGTGCTATTTATACCCCTAGCGGGTCTGTAGGAGATACGCAGTATTTT CSAIYTPSGSVGDTQYF
TRBJ1-2 many TRBD1 TRBV25-1 TGTGCCAGCAGTGGGGGTGAGACAGGGTTACGGTATGGCTACACCTTC CASSGGETGLRYGYTF
TRBJ2-1 few TRBD2 TRBV28 TGTGCCAGCAGTTTAGGCCGGACTAGCGGGAGAAGCACCTACAATGAGCAGTTCTTC CASSLGRTSGRSTYNEQFF
TRBJ1-1 few - TRBV5-1 TGCGCCAGCAGCTTGTTGGGCACTTTGAACACTGAAGCTTTCTTT CASSLLGTLNTEAFF
TRBJ1-1 many - TRBV27 TGTGCCAGCAGTTTAATGGGTGGCACTGAAGCTTTCTTT CASSLMGGTEAFF
TRBJ2-3 many TRBD2 TRBV7-3 TGTGCCAGCAGCTTAGGACTAGCGGGAGGGCCGGAGCCCACAGATACGCAGTATTTT CASSLGLAGGPEPTDTQYF
TRBJ2-7 many - TRBV18 TGTGCCAGCTCACCACCCGGCAACCCCTACGAGCAGTACTTC CASSPPGNPYEQYF
TRBJ2-5 few TRBD2 TRBV5-6 TGTGCCAGCAGCCCGGGGACTAGCGGGGGCCAAGAGACCCAGTACTTC CASSPGTSGGQETQYF
TRBJ2-7 - - TRBV19 TGTGCCAGTGACCTGACGGGAAAGGATCGGTACTTC CASDLTGKDRYF
TRBJ2-2 many - TRBV12-3/TRBV12-4 TGTGCCAGCAGTTCGGTCGGGGAGCTGTTTTTT CASSSVGELFF
TRBJ2-2 - - TRBV10-3 TGTGCCATCAGTTCGGGGGCGGGGGAGCTGTTTTTT CAISSGAGELFF
TRBJ2-3 many TRBD1 TRBV15 TGTGCCACCAGCAGAGATCCTCCGGGACAGGGGGCTGATACGCAGTATTTT CATSRDPPGQGADTQYF
TRBJ2-7 many - TRBV7-9 TGTGCCAGCAGCTTAGTATATCAGGGGGGGAAGGGGGTCGAGCAGTACTTC CASSLVYQGGKGVEQYF
TRBJ2-7 many - TRBV5-4 TGTGCCAGCAGCCGGGACACCGGCTACGAGCAGTACTTC CASSRDTGYEQYF
TRBJ1-2 - - TRBV20-1 TGCAGTGCTAGCGGTTCTAACTATGGCTACACCTTC CSASGSNYGYTF
TRBJ1-2 few - TRBV7-9 TGTGCCAGCAGCTCCGGGGGGGGTGACTATGGCTACACCTTC CASSSGGGDYGYTF
TRBJ1-5 few - TRBV5-6 TGTGCCAGCAGCTCACTTGGGGAGGCAGATAGCAATCAGCCCCAGCATTTT CASSSLGEADSNQPQHF
TRBJ1-2 many TRBD1 TRBV30 TGTGCCTCCCGGCGGGACAGACCCTATGGCTACACCTTC CASRRDRPYGYTF
TRBJ1-5 - - TRBV7-9 TGTGCCAGCAGCTCTGACGGGAGGGGAAACAATCAGCCCCAGCATTTT CASSSDGRGNNQPQHF
TRBJ2-2 few - TRBV5-6 TGTGCCAGCAGCTTAAGCGGGGAGCTGTTTTTT CASSLSGELFF
TRBJ2-1 - TRBD2 TRBV7-3 TGTGCCAGCAGCCTAGGACTAGCGGGAACCTATGAGCAGTTCTTC CASSLGLAGTYEQFF
TRBJ2-3 few - TRBV27 TGTGCCAGCAGTTACGGGAGAAGCCCAGATACGCAGTATTTT CASSYGRSPDTQYF
TRBJ2-5 many - TRBV7-2 TGTGCCAGCAGCTTAGCGTCGGGGGCACAAGAGACCCAGTACTTC CASSLASGAQETQYF
TRBJ2-2 few TRBD2 TRBV19 TGTGCCAGTAGTATGGCCGGACTAGCGGGGTGGGCCGGGGAGCTGTTTTTT CASSMAGLAGWAGELFF
TRBJ2-5 many - TRBV1 TGCACCAGCAGCCAATTACCGGGAGCCCCCGGACGAGAGACCCAGTACTTC CTSSQLPGAPGRETQYF
TRBJ1-5 many - TRBV6-6 TGTGCCAGCAGGATGCAAGGGGATAACAATCAGCCCCAGCATTTT CASRMQGDNNQPQHF
TRBJ2-1 many - TRBV12-3/TRBV12-4 TGTGCCAGCAGCTTGAGTGGCCCCAATGAGCAGTTCTTC CASSLSGPNEQFF
TRBJ2-3 - - TRBV6-5 TGTGCCAGCAGAACTAGCACAGATACGCAGTATTTT CASRTSTDTQYF
TRBJ2-4 many TRBD1 TRBV13 TGTGCCAGCAGCGCCCCGACAGGGGTAGCCAAAAACATTCAGTACTTC CASSAPTGVAKNIQYF
TRBJ1-4 - - TRBV20-1 TGCAGTGCGGTACGAGGACAAGAGGAAAAACTGTTTTTT CSAVRGQEEKLFF
TRBJ2-2 many - TRBV6-5 TGTGCCAGCAGCCGATGGATCCAGGACACCGGGGAGCTGTTTTTT CASSRWIQDTGELFF
TRBJ1-1 many - TRBV7-9 TGTGCCAGCAGCTTCGGCCGGGAAGCCGAAGCTTTCTTT CASSFGREAEAFF
TRBJ2-3 - - TRBV10-3 TGTGCCATCAGTGACCAGGGAAGTAGCACAGATACGCAGTATTTT CAISDQGSSTDTQYF
TRBJ2-1 - - TRBV24-1 TGTGCCACCAGTGTGGCGGGATCCGACAATGAGCAGTTCTTC CATSVAGSDNEQFF
TRBJ2-7 many TRBD1 TRBV20-1 TGCAGTGCCGAGGACAGGGCGGTGGACGAGCAGTACTTC CSAEDRAVDEQYF
TRBJ2-7 few - TRBV5-1 TGCGCCAGCAGTAACCGCTACGAGCAGTACTTC CASSNRYEQYF
TRBJ1-1 many - TRBV29-1 TGCAGCTCGACAGGACCGAACACTGAAGCTTTCTTT CSSTGPNTEAFF
TRBJ2-2 many TRBD2 TRBV29-1 TGCAGCGTTGGCGCGGGGGGGCCAACCGGGGAGCTGTTTTTT CSVGAGGPTGELFF
TRBJ2-1 - TRBD2 TRBV28 TGTGCCAGCAGCCGGACTAGGATGGGGCGGTTGTTCTTC CASSRTRMGRLFF
TRBJ2-6 many - TRBV20-1 TGCAGTGCTACTACAGGGTCTGGGGCCAACGTCCTGACTTTC CSATTGSGANVLTF
TRBJ2-1 - - TRBV11-2 TGTGCCAGCAGCCCACGACTAGGGGCCTACAATGAGCAGTTCTTC CASSPRLGAYNEQFF
TRBJ1-5 many TRBD1 TRBV28 TGTGCCAGCAGTTTGACAGGGGCTCAGCCCCAGCATTTT CASSLTGAQPQHF